Sequencing of this TCR beta chain was carried out in a study of T cell repertoires in cytomegalovirus infection. As for the study in general: Public TCR beta signature analysis indicated the presence of both CMV infection and matching HLA type. Study outcomes and limitations: Based on cumulative public TCR beta family frequency, carriers of CMV plus the relevant HLA were identified. Dominating the ex vivo response were HLA-C-restricted CMV-specific TCR beta clonotypes.

One entry per CDR3 protein results from TCRdb running MiXCR on the reads. The data contain 630,000 or so distinct CDR3 sequences, roughly a quarter of them seen just once; the ten biggest clones take up around 8%. Concerning this clonotype: Its target is not known.

Looked up from germline, CDR1 is MDHEN and CDR2 is SYDVKM. The CDR3 spans 15 residues. The TCR was taken from a human donor in good health (CMV status not recorded). Some clones in this sample may be carry-over from other donors' samples. The J gene is TRBJ1-1, the V gene TRBV28; 8 positions match TRBD1. Sequencing was carried out using CD8+ T cells from PBMCs. CDR3 coding DNA: TGTGCTAACAGCTCGGACAGGGCAGAGTACACTGAAGCTTTCTTT. As protein: CANSSDRAEYTEAFF.